This TCR beta chain was profiled in a study of CD8+ T cells in alopecia areata. Following extraction, RNA underwent reverse transcription to cDNA, which served as the sequencing template. Data came from immunoSEQ multiplex PCR; TCRdb stores just in-frame clones and leaves some out. Among about 98,000 clones listed, 35% to 45% were seen once. The CDR3 length is 13 residues. Per the germline V gene, CDR1 is KGHSH and CDR2 is LQKENI. V lost 6 bases to trimming and J lost 5 bases, with 12 bases between them. This receptor was obtained from a human donor with alopecia areata. Sequencing was done on a sample of CD4+ T cells sorted from blood. The V gene is TRBV18, the J gene TRBJ2-3; D possibly corresponds to TRBD2 (7 bases). CDR3 in amino acids: CASSRGAEDTQYF. CDR3 bases: TGTGCCAGCTCCCGGGGGGCCGAAGATACGCAGTATTTT.